The present T cell receptor beta chain was sequenced within a study of blood T cell repertoires in COVID-19. Study as a whole: Samples representing acute and convalescent COVID-19 were sourced from the United States, Italy and Spain. PBMCs, B-cell-depleted T cells, or T cells were the source of the cDNA or gDNA that made up the material.

Original analysis: Reference gene primer amplification gave estimated nucleated cell counts. The repertoire was sequenced with immunoSEQ multiplex PCR; TCRdb's copy has only in-frame clones and lacks some. That table supplies the V and J calls and clone size; D and trimming were determined from the DNA. The table shows roughly 74,000 clones, with about 88% occurring only once. Germline V CDR1 and CDR2: SNHLY, FYNNEI. Trimming shortened V by 5 bases and J by 0 bases, and 12 bases separated the two germline ends. CDR3 length: 15 amino acids. This chain links TRBV2 with TRBJ2-3; TRBD1 might be the D (5 bases). The receptor's source is a man aged 65 to 79 with active or convalescent COVID-19. The sequencing input was peripheral blood. DNA for the CDR3: TGTGCCAGCAGTCCTATAGACAGAAGCACAGATACGCAGTATTTT. Translation gives CASSPIDRSTDTQYF.